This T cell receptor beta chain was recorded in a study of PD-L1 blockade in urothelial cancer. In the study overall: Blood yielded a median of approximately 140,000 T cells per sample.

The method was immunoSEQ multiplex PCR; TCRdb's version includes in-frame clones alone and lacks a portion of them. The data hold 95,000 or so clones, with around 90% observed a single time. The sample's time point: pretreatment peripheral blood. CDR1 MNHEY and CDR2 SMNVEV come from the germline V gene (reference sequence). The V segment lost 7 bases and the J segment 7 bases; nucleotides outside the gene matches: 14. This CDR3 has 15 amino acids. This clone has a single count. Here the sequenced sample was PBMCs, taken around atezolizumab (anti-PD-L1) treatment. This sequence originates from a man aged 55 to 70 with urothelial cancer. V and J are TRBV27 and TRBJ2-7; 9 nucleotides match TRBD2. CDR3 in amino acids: CASNPTLSGRNEQYF. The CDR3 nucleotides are TGTGCCAGCAACCCCACTCTTAGCGGGAGAAATGAGCAGTACTTC.